The rows below give T cell receptor beta chains drawn from one sample of a study of T cell changes during pregnancy in multiple sclerosis. Libraries were prepared by immunoSEQ multiplex PCR; TCRdb keeps only in-frame clonotypes and omits some of them. The sample lists roughly 100,000 clones, less than 95% occurring once. Sequenced material: peripheral blood, taken after pregnancy. These receptor sequences come from a female donor with multiple sclerosis, enrolled in a pregnancy study. CDR3s include the opening cysteine and the closing phenylalanine or tryptophan. The D gene is left open where the match is weak. The size field is filled for only some rows; it gives once, few, many or a size class.

j_call v_call d_call clone_size cdr3_aa cdr3_nt
TRBJ1-1 TRBV25-1 TRBD1 . CASSEFMGQTEAFF TGTGCCAGCAGTGAATTTATGGGACAGACTGAAGCTTTCTTT
TRBJ2-2 TRBV9 . . CASSLSGAGELFF TGTGCCAGCAGCCTCTCAGGGGCCGGGGAGCTGTTTTTT
TRBJ2-7 TRBV27 . once CASSRRPGLSSYEQYF TGTGCCAGCAGTAGACGGCCAGGGCTTTCGTCCTACGAGCAGTACTTC
TRBJ2-1 TRBV30 TRBD2 . CAWSAYLAGGSSYNEQFF TGTGCCTGGAGTGCATATCTAGCGGGAGGGAGCTCCTACAATGAGCAGTTCTTC
TRBJ2-7 TRBV10-1 TRBD1 . CASRVYRGHYYEQYF TGCGCCAGCAGAGTTTACAGGGGGCATTATTACGAGCAGTACTTC
TRBJ2-5 TRBV7-2 . . CASSLRGTQYF TGTGCCAGCAGCCTAAGAGGGACCCAGTACTTC
TRBJ2-2 TRBV19 TRBD2 . CASTQLVAGGTGELFF TGTGCCAGTACTCAGCTGGTAGCGGGAGGAACCGGGGAGCTGTTTTTT
TRBJ2-1 TRBV10-2 . few CASSEPDEQFF TGCGCCAGCAGTGAACCGGATGAGCAGTTCTTC
TRBJ2-1 TRBV5-4 . . CASSSHSRNEQFF TGTGCCAGCAGCTCCCATAGCAGAAATGAGCAGTTCTTC
TRBJ1-6 TRBV5-4 TRBD1 . CASSSQTGGGNSPLHF TGTGCCAGCAGCTCACAGACAGGGGGGGGCAATTCACCCCTCCACTTT
TRBJ2-5 TRBV28 . once CASSTSPPRQDRETQYF TGTGCCAGCAGTACCAGCCCCCCACGACAGGACCGAGAGACCCAGTACTTC
TRBJ1-1 TRBV5-1 . . CASSLPGKGAEAFF TGCGCCAGCAGCTTGCCGGGGAAAGGCGCTGAAGCTTTCTTT
TRBJ1-3 TRBV28 TRBD1 . CASSPDRVVNTIYF TGTGCCAGCTCCCCCGACAGGGTAGTAAACACCATATATTTT
TRBJ1-5 TRBV10-2 . . CASSEGANQPQHF TGCGCCAGCAGTGAGGGAGCAAATCAGCCCCAGCATTTT
TRBJ1-5 TRBV5-7 . . CASRFGLSNQPQHF TGTGCCAGCAGGTTCGGTCTTAGCAATCAGCCCCAGCATTTT
TRBJ2-2 TRBV6-1 . medium-sized CASSDGSGAGELFF TGTGCCAGCAGTGATGGGTCCGGGGCCGGGGAGCTGTTTTTT
TRBJ2-5 TRBV19 TRBD2 . CASSTLAGGLETQYF TGTGCCAGTAGTACCCTAGCGGGAGGGCTCGAGACCCAGTACTTC
TRBJ2-7 TRBV5-1 TRBD1 . CASSFRGTVDYEQYF TGCGCCAGCAGCTTCAGGGGGACAGTAGACTACGAGCAGTACTTC
TRBJ2-3 TRBV11-2 . . CASSTLRGGLESTDTQYF TGTGCCAGCAGCACGCTCCGAGGCGGGTTAGAAAGCACAGATACGCAGTATTTT
TRBJ1-2 TRBV5-4 . . CASSLQGTYGYTF TGTGCCAGCAGTCTACAGGGTACCTATGGCTACACCTTC
TRBJ2-3 TRBV15 TRBD1 . CATAAWDRDTDTQYF TGTGCCACAGCAGCTTGGGACAGGGACACAGATACGCAGTATTTT
TRBJ2-5 TRBV6-1 . . CASSAPLVQYF TGTGCCAGCAGTGCCCCGTTAGTCCAGTACTTC
TRBJ2-3 TRBV19 . . CASSIDYSDTQYF TGTGCCAGTAGTATAGACTATTCAGATACGCAGTATTTT
TRBJ2-1 TRBV18 . . CASSPGLSSYNEQFF TGTGCCAGCTCACCAGGGCTGAGCTCCTACAATGAGCAGTTCTTC
TRBJ2-7 TRBV5-1 . . CASSFAGGYEQYF TGCGCCAGCAGCTTCGCCGGGGGATACGAGCAGTACTTC
TRBJ1-1 TRBV20-1 TRBD1 . CSQTGDTEAFF TGCAGTCAAACAGGGGACACTGAAGCTTTCTTT
TRBJ2-3 TRBV7-8 TRBD2 . CASSLRPLAGEGDTQYF TGTGCCAGCAGCCTTAGGCCTCTAGCGGGAGAGGGAGATACGCAGTATTTT
TRBJ1-4 TRBV30 . . CAWKPPGAFNEKLFF TGTGCCTGGAAGCCCCCAGGGGCGTTCAATGAAAAACTGTTTTTT
TRBJ1-5 TRBV27 TRBD1 . CASSLVTGVSQPQHF TGTGCCAGCAGTTTAGTGACAGGGGTTAGTCAGCCCCAGCATTTT
TRBJ1-6 TRBV7-2 TRBD1 once CASSLTGDNSPLHF TGTGCCAGCAGCTTAACAGGGGACAATTCACCCCTCCACTTT
TRBJ2-7 TRBV6-1 TRBD2 few CASGLAPNYEQYF TGTGCCAGCGGACTAGCTCCAAACTACGAGCAGTACTTC
TRBJ1-1 TRBV29-1 . few CSVEDISTEAFF TGCAGCGTTGAAGATATTAGCACTGAAGCTTTCTTT
TRBJ2-7 TRBV4-1 TRBD2 . CASSQWGGAYEQYF TGCGCCAGCAGCCAATGGGGGGGGGCCTACGAGCAGTACTTC
TRBJ1-4 TRBV18 TRBD1 . CASGKTGDGEKLFF TGTGCCAGCGGAAAGACAGGGGATGGGGAAAAACTGTTTTTT
TRBJ1-4 TRBV5-1 . . CASSRGGSEKLFF TGCGCCAGCAGCCGTGGGGGGAGTGAAAAACTGTTTTTT
TRBJ1-2 TRBV6-5 TRBD1 . CASSYWTGDGYTF TGTGCCAGCAGTTACTGGACAGGGGATGGCTACACCTTC
TRBJ1-1 TRBV9 . . CASSPISAEAFF TGTGCCAGCAGCCCAATCTCGGCTGAAGCTTTCTTT
TRBJ2-1 TRBV14 TRBD1 . CASRQTGTGWNEQFF TGTGCCAGCAGACAAACCGGGACAGGGTGGAATGAGCAGTTCTTC
TRBJ2-7 TRBV6-1 . . CASSEDAFSSYEQYF TGTGCCAGCAGTGAAGACGCCTTTAGCTCCTACGAGCAGTACTTC
TRBJ1-2 TRBV5-4 . . CASSITPTGRITGYTF TGTGCCAGCAGCATCACCCCGACAGGTAGAATTACCGGCTACACCTTC
TRBJ2-2 TRBV27 TRBD2 once CASTPRAGGSGELFF TGTGCCAGCACTCCCCGGGCGGGAGGGAGCGGGGAGCTGTTTTTT
TRBJ1-1 TRBV6-1 . . CASSEAIGATEAFF TGTGCCAGCAGTGAAGCGATTGGGGCCACTGAAGCTTTCTTT
TRBJ2-2 TRBV5-4 TRBD2 . CASSLAGLAGGRTGELFF TGTGCCAGCAGCTTGGCCGGACTAGCGGGTGGGAGGACCGGGGAGCTGTTTTTT
TRBJ1-2 TRBV5-1 . . CASSWPRGRANYGYTF TGCGCCAGCAGCTGGCCTCGGGGGAGAGCTAACTATGGCTACACCTTC
TRBJ1-5 TRBV14 TRBD1 . CARWTGHSNQPQHF TGTGCCCGCTGGACAGGCCATAGCAATCAGCCCCAGCATTTT
TRBJ2-3 TRBV9 . . CASSVGQVLADTQYF TGTGCCAGCAGCGTAGGACAAGTTCTCGCAGATACGCAGTATTTT
TRBJ1-1 TRBV28 TRBD1 . CASRVYGRRQGVVFPEAFF TGTGCCAGCAGAGTTTATGGCCGGAGGCAGGGGGTGGTGTTCCCTGAAGCTTTCTTT
TRBJ2-1 TRBV5-6 . . CASSLVTRDNEQFF TGTGCCAGCAGCTTAGTGACTCGGGACAATGAGCAGTTCTTC
TRBJ1-2 TRBV7-9 . once CASSRGGGYGSAIYGYTF TGTGCCAGCAGCCGAGGGGGTGGGTACGGCAGCGCTATCTATGGCTACACCTTC
TRBJ1-1 TRBV15 . once CATSREGEGMNTEAFF TGTGCCACCAGCAGAGAAGGGGAGGGTATGAACACTGAAGCTTTCTTT
TRBJ1-6 TRBV27 . . CASSPVTGRSPLHF TGTGCCAGCAGTCCTGTAACAGGGAGATCACCCCTCCACTTT
TRBJ2-1 TRBV7-8 . . CASSLGEGSSYNEQFF TGTGCCAGCAGCTTAGGAGAGGGCAGCTCCTACAATGAGCAGTTCTTC
TRBJ1-5 TRBV29-1 . . CSVAGAGDQPQHF TGCAGCGTTGCAGGGGCGGGCGATCAGCCCCAGCATTTT